Below are 8 T cell receptor beta chains sequenced from a single sample in a study of long-term antiretroviral therapy in people with HIV. Survey level was the resolution at which the v3.0 immunoSEQ assay ran. The data were produced by immunoSEQ multiplex PCR, yet TCRdb's version contains in-frame clones alone and is incomplete. The sample carries about 28,000 clones, over 80% recorded once. This sample comprised unsorted PBMCs, obtained 2.7 to 2.9 years after starting antiretroviral therapy. The receptors here all came from a man aged 25 to 45 with HIV.

J is TRBJ1-4 and V is TRBV7-9, with unresolved D. Germline V CDR1 and CDR2: SEHNR, FQNEAQ (reference sequence). V shed 4 bases and J shed 2 bases, with 11 bases lying between them. The CDR3 contains 15 residues. CDR3 protein: CASSSPGWTNEKLFF. CDR3 in DNA: TGTGCCAGCAGCTCGCCTGGGTGGACTAATGAAAAACTGTTTTTT.

This chain connects TRBV5-6 to TRBJ2-5, with a weak D call TRBD2 (6 bases). CDR1 SGHDT and CDR2 YYEEEE come from the germline V gene. Trimming cost V 4 bases and J 0 bases, with 10 bases left between them. The CDR3 length is 14 residues. The CDR3 is CASSAGLDQETQYF. The CDR3 nucleotides read TGTGCCAGCAGCGCGGGACTTGACCAAGAGACCCAGTACTTC.

This chain uses TRBV4-1 with TRBJ1-1; possible D gene TRBD1, 5 bases. The length of the CDR3 is 15 residues. V shed 0 bases and J shed 6 bases, with 14 bases lying between them. Germline CDR1 reads MGHRA; CDR2 reads YSYEKL. The CDR3 loop reads CASSQDSRGIAEAFF. The CDR3 nucleotides are TGCGCCAGCAGCCAAGATTCGAGGGGTATCGCTGAAGCTTTCTTT.

This sequence joins TRBV6-5 and TRBJ1-4; no clear D gene. V was trimmed by 2 bases and J by 5 bases, leaving 9 bases between them. Germline loops: CDR1 MNHEY, CDR2 SVGAGI. CDR3 length equals 14 residues. For the CDR3, the DNA is TGTGCCAGCAGTTACCGTCAGCCCAATGAAAAACTGTTTTTT. Encoded protein: CASSYRQPNEKLFF.

This clone was counted only a few times. The rearrangement uses TRBV13 and TRBJ2-7; D not resolved. This CDR3 region has 13 residues. The V gene lost 5 bases and the J gene lost 2 bases, with 10 bases spanning the gap. Germline loops: CDR1 PRHDT, CDR2 FYEKMQ (reference sequence). The CDR3 sequence: CASSPSRTYEQYF. Here the CDR3 DNA reads TGTGCCAGCAGCCCCTCCCGGACCTACGAGCAGTACTTC.

The chain uses TRBV2 and TRBJ1-6; no clear D gene. Trimming left V 8 bases short and J 11 bases short, with 13 bases between. Germline assignment: CDR1 SNHLY and CDR2 FYNNEI. The CDR3 sequence is 12 residues long. The DNA of the CDR3 is TGTGCCAGCGTCGTAGGAGGTCCACCCCTCCACTTT. It codes for CASVVGGPPLHF.

The chain links TRBV7-9 to TRBJ2-1; D gene ambiguous. This CDR3 is built from 17 residues. Germline loops: CDR1 SEHNR, CDR2 FQNEAQ (reference sequence). V dropped 5 bases and J dropped 7 bases, with 24 bases sitting between them. This chain's CDR3 is CASSPHELAAMGNEQFF. The CDR3 DNA follows: TGTGCCAGCAGCCCGCATGAATTGGCCGCCATGGGGAATGAGCAGTTCTTC.

This clone came up once. This sequence joins TRBV9 and TRBJ1-3; no definite D call. Germline V gives CDR1 SGDLS, CDR2 YYNGEE. Between the trimmed V and J ends, which lost 7 bases and 2 bases, there was a span of 16 bases. CDR3 length: 15 residues. The CDR3, as DNA: TGTGCCAGCGGAGCAGGAGACCGAACTGGAAACACCATATATTTT. This sequence encodes CASGAGDRTGNTIYF.